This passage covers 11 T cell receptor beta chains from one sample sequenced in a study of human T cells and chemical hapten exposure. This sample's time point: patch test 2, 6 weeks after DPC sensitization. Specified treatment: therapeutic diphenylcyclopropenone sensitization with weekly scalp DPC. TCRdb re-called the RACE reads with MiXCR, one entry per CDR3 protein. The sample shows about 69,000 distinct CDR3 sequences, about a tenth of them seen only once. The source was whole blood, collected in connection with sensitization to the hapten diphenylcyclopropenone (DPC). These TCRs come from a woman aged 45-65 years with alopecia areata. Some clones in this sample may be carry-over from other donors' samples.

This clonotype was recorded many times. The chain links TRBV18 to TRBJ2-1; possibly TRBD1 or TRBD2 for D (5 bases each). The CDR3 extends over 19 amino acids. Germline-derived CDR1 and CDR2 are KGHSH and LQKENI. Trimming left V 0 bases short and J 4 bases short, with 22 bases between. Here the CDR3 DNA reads TGTGCCAGCTCACCACCGGTTTTGGGACGCAGGGATAGGTACAATGAGCAGTTCTTC. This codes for CASSPPVLGRRDRYNEQFF.

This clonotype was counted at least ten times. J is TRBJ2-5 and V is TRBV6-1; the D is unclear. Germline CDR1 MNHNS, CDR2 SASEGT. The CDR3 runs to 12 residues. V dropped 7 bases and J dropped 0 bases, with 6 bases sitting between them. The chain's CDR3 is CASNEYQETQYF. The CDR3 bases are TGTGCCAGCAACGAGTACCAAGAGACCCAGTACTTC.

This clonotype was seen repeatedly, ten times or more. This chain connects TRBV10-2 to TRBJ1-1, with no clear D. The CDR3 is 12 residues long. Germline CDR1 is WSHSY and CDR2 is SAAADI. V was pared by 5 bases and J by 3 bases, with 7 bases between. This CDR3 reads CASSRRDTEAFF. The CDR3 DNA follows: TGCGCCAGCAGTCGACGGGACACTGAAGCTTTCTTT.

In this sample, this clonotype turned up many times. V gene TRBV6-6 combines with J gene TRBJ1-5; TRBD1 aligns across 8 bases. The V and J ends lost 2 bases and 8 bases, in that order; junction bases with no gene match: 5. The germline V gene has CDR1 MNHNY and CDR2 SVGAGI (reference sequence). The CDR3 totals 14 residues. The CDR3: CASSYRQGLEPQHF. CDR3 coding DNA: TGTGCCAGCAGTTACCGACAGGGGTTGGAGCCCCAGCATTTT.

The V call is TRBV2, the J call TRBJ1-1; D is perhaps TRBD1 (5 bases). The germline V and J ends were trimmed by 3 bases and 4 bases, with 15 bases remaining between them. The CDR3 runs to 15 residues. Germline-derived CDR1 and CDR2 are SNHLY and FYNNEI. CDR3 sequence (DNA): TGTGCCAGCAGTGATTCGGGGCCGCGGGGCACTGAAGCTTTCTTT. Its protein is CASSDSGPRGTEAFF.

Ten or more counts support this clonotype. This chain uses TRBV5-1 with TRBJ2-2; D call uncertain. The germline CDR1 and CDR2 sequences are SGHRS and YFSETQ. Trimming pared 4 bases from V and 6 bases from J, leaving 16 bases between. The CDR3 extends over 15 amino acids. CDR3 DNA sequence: TGCGCCAGCAGCGTGGGTGTCGGAATCCCCGGGGAGCTGTTTTTT. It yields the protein CASSVGVGIPGELFF.

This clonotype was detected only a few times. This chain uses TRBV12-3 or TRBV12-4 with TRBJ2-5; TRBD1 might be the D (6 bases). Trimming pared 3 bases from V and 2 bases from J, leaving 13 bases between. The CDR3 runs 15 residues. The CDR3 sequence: CASSLGRGSQETQYF. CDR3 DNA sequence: TGTGCCAGCAGTTTGGGCAGGGGTTCTCAAGAGACCCAGTACTTC.

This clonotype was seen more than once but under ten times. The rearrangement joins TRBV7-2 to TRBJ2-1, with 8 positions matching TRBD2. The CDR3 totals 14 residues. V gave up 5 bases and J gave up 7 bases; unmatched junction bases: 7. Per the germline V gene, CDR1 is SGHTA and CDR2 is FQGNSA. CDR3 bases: TGTGCCAGCAGCCTATGGACTAGCAGGAATGAGCAGTTCTTC. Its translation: CASSLWTSRNEQFF.

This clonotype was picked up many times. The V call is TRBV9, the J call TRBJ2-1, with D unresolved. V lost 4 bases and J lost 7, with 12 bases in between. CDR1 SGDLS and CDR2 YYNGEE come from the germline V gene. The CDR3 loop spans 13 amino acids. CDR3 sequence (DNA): TGTGCCAGCAGCCCCCAGGTTCGTAATGAGCAGTTCTTC. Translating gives CASSPQVRNEQFF.

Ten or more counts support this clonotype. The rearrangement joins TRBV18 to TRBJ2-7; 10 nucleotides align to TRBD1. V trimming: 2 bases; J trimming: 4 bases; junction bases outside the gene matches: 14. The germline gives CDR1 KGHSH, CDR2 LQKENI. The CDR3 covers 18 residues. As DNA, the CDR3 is TGTGCCAGCTCACCAATCTCCCGAATCCGGACAGGGGGTTACGAGCAGTACTTC. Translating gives CASSPISRIRTGGYEQYF.

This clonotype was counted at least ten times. CDR3 residues: CASTPWEGLNTEAFF. CDR3 nucleotide sequence: TGTGCCAGTACCCCCTGGGAGGGGTTAAACACTGAAGCTTTCTTT. The V gene is TRBV19, the J gene TRBJ1-1, with D possibly being TRBD1 (5 bases). This CDR3 region has 15 residues. Trimming left V 7 bases short and J 2 bases short, with 17 bases between. Germline CDR1 reads LNHDA; CDR2 reads SQIVND (reference sequence).